This T cell receptor beta chain was identified in a study of Graves' ophthalmopathy and Graves' hyperthyroidism. Study-wide points: Ophthalmopathy progression prediction by the model yielded a sensitivity of about 69% and a specificity of about 72%. Also, most clonotypes expanded in the thyroid above 0.001 frequency appeared in blood.

Points on this clonotype: Its antigen is undetermined.

Active ophthalmopathy (CAS at least 3, NOSPECS at least 4), lasting under 3 months. Lactation, pregnancy, uncontrolled infections and other autoimmune diseases were all grounds for excluding patients. Trimming cost V 0 bases and J 4 bases, with 13 bases left between them. Germline V CDR1 and CDR2: MGHRA, YSYEKL. This CDR3 comprises 15 residues. Beta-chain TCR CDR3 regions were amplified from RNA transcripts. Following a first-round RT-PCR that used HTBI primers, a second-round multiplex PCR was carried out. TCRdb recomputed calls from the multiplex PCR reads with MiXCR, one row per CDR3 protein. The data hold hundreds of thousands of distinct CDR3 sequences, with under 50% observed a single time.

Sequencing used peripheral blood. The chain has TRBV4-1 and TRBJ2-7; D perhaps matches TRBD1 (7 bases). The source of this sequence is an adult man with Graves' ophthalmopathy. CDR3 coding DNA: TGCGCCAGCAGCCAAGATGCTGCGGGACAGTACGAGCAGTACTTC. Translated: CASSQDAAGQYEQYF.